The source of this TCR beta chain is a study of T cell repertoires in cytomegalovirus infection. Overall study findings and caveats: HLA-C-restricted TCR beta clonotypes specific for CMV led the ex vivo response.

A note on this clonotype: As yet, its antigen is unknown.

TCRdb reanalysed the reads using MiXCR and keeps one entry per CDR3 protein. The sample consists of a few hundred thousand distinct CDR3 sequences, less than 30% of them appearing once. J gave up 2 bases and V 5 bases, and 4 bases lay outside the gene matches. The CDR3 is 15 residues long. Germline assignment: CDR1 MDHEN and CDR2 SYDVKM. The V call is TRBV28, the J call TRBJ2-1; 9 positions agree with TRBD2. Input material: PBMCs. The receptor comes from a human donor in good health (CMV status not recorded). Some clones in this sample may be carry-over from other donors' samples. The CDR3 region has the DNA TGTGCCAGCAGTAAAGCGGGAGGTCCCTACAATGAGCAGTTCTTC. As protein: CASSKAGGPYNEQFF.